This TCR beta chain was identified during a study of T cell changes during pregnancy in multiple sclerosis. This clone has a single count. Germline values: CDR1 MNHNY, CDR2 SVGAGI (reference sequence). CDR3 size: 14 residues. After removal of 4 bases from V and 6 bases from J, the junction contained 7 bases not matched to a gene. Data came from immunoSEQ multiplex PCR; TCRdb stores just in-frame clones and leaves some out. The profile shows tens of thousands of clones, around nine tenths of them singletons. The chain carries TRBV6-6 and TRBJ2-7; 9 nucleotides line up with TRBD2. The source of this sequence is a female donor with multiple sclerosis, enrolled in a pregnancy study. Here the sequenced sample was CD4+ T cells from peripheral blood mononuclear cells, taken in the second trimester of pregnancy. This CDR3 reads CASSSGLASTEQYF. The CDR3 coding sequence is TGTGCCAGCAGTTCAGGACTAGCGAGCACCGAGCAGTACTTC.